This TCR beta chain derives from a study of CD8 T cells in ankylosing spondylitis. TCRdb reprocessed the 5' RACE reads with MiXCR, giving one entry per CDR3 protein. The sample yields 200,000 to 250,000 distinct CDR3 sequences, roughly 10% seen once. The material sequenced was blood, either unsorted or a sorted T cell fraction (not recorded which). The sequence was collected from a male donor with ankylosing spondylitis or in good health (not recorded which).

This chain's CDR3 is CASKKTGANTGELFF. CDR3 sequence (DNA): TGTGCCAGCAAAAAGACAGGCGCGAACACCGGGGAGCTGTTTTTT. The chain employs TRBV6-1 and TRBJ2-2; D possibly corresponds to TRBD1 (6 bases). The CDR3 is 15 residues long. Germline CDR1 MNHNS, CDR2 SASEGT. V shed 7 bases and J shed 0 bases, with 12 bases lying between them.